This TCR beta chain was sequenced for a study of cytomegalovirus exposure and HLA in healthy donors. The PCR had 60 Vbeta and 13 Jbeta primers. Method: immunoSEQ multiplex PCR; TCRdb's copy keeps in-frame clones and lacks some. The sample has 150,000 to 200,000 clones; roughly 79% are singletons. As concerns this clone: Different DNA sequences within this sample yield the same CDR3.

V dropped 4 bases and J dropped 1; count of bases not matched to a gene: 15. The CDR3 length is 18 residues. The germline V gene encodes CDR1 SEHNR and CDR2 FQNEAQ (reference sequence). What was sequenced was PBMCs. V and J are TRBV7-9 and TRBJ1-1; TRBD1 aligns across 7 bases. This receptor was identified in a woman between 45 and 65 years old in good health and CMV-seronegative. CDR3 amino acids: CASSSQGGPGGPNTEAFF. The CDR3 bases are TGTGCCAGCAGCTCACAAGGAGGACCAGGGGGGCCGAACACTGAAGCTTTCTTT.